One T cell receptor beta chain is described in this entry. No antigen is known for it. Germline V lookup: CDR1 MGHRA, CDR2 YSYEKL. Trimming took off 4 bases at V and 0 bases at J, with 14 bases between the two ends. CDR3 length: 16 residues. This record belongs to a study of T-cell memory formation after mild COVID-19. For the study at large: TCR clusters were largely donor specific.

TCRdb analysed the 5' RACE reads with MiXCR anew, one entry per CDR3 protein. The data hold under 450,000 distinct CDR3 sequences, with around 22% observed a single time. Whole-study findings and limits: In pre-infection memory, a portion of responding clones appeared, which suggested that cross-reactive memory joined. Contracting clones, day 15 to 85, had balanced CD4/CD8, and later expanders favored CD4+. Nothing confirmed that second-wave clones peaking on day 37 were specific for SARS-CoV-2.

Material: PBMCs or a T cell subset sorted from them (not recorded which). This clonotype was obtained from an adult woman who had mild COVID-19 (a few samples of this study predate the infection). Cell type and time point are not known. This chain joins TRBV4-1 and TRBJ2-3; perhaps TRBD1 as D (5 bases). The CDR3 sequence is CASSPMHWGSTDTQYF. The CDR3, as DNA: TGCGCCAGCAGCCCTATGCACTGGGGCAGCACAGATACGCAGTATTTT.